Listed here are 27 T cell receptor beta chains from one sample, sequenced in a study of blood T cells in healthy people across ages. A sample-barcoded 5' primer and a J-beta primer mix were used in a second PCR of about 7 to 12 cycles. From the 5' RACE reads, TCRdb called clonotypes with MiXCR, one entry per CDR3 protein. The repertoire includes around 800,000 distinct CDR3 sequences, about 42% of them detected once, and roughly 18% sits in the top ten. What was sequenced was blood. The source is a man older than 75 in good health.

This clonotype was seen more than once but under ten times. The chain is built from TRBV7-2 and TRBJ2-3; 9 nucleotides align to TRBD2. The CDR3 covers 18 residues. Trimming took 4 bases from V and 4 from J; bases not matched to a gene: 15. Germline V gene sequence: CDR1 SGHTA, CDR2 FQGNSA. CDR3 residues: CASSSPFRSGRWADTQYF. In DNA form, the CDR3 reads TGTGCCAGCAGCTCCCCCTTTCGGAGCGGGAGGTGGGCAGATACGCAGTATTTT.

V usage is TRBV7-2 and J usage is TRBJ2-3; the match to TRBD2 covers 7 bases. Losses at the gene ends were 4 bases for V and 5 bases for J; bases not matched to a gene: 9. Germline CDR1 reads SGHTA; CDR2 reads FQGNSA. The CDR3 extends over 15 amino acids. CDR3 bases: TGTACCAGCAGCTCGTGGGAGGGCAATCGAGATACGCAGTATTTT. Its protein product is CTSSSWEGNRDTQYF.

In this sample, this clonotype turned up many times. The chain carries TRBV7-2 and TRBJ1-5, with D unclear. The germline gives CDR1 SGHTA, CDR2 FQGNSA. Trimming stripped 3 bases from V and 5 bases from J, with 14 bases between. The CDR3 runs 15 residues. CDR3 nucleotide sequence: TGTGCCAGCAGCTTTTGGGGAGGACGGGATCAGCCCCAGCATTTT. Translated, it gives CASSFWGGRDQPQHF.

The CDR3 loop reads CASSLKGPSAYEQYF. The CDR3 DNA is TGTGCCAGCAGTTTAAAGGGGCCCTCCGCCTACGAGCAGTACTTC. The chain recombines TRBV27 with TRBJ2-7; a weak D match, TRBD1 (5 bases). Germline V lookup: CDR1 MNHEY, CDR2 SMNVEV (reference sequence). The CDR3 is 15 amino acids. V was pared by 2 bases and J by 2 bases, with 13 bases between.

This clonotype turned up a few times. CDR3: CASTLGGQGGSPLHF. In nucleotides, the CDR3 is TGTGCCAGCACTCTAGGGGGGCAGGGAGGTTCACCCCTCCACTTT. This sequence joins TRBV6-6 and TRBJ1-6, with TRBD1 as a possible D gene (6 bases). Trimming took off 7 bases at V and 9 bases at J, with 19 bases between the two ends. In germline, CDR1 is MNHNY, CDR2 SVGAGI (reference sequence). CDR3 size: 15 residues.

The rearrangement links TRBV28 to TRBJ1-5; possible D gene TRBD1, 5 bases. The CDR3 is 14 residues long. V was pared by 2 bases and J by 4 bases, with 9 bases between. The germline V gene encodes CDR1 MDHEN and CDR2 SYDVKM. DNA of the CDR3: TGTGCCAGCAGTTTAGTCAGGGATAATCAGCCCCAGCATTTT. Amino acids: CASSLVRDNQPQHF.

This chain uses TRBV3-1 with TRBJ2-1; D tentatively reads TRBD1 or TRBD2 (5 bases each). V was cut by 0 bases and J by 13 bases, with 22 bases left in between. The germline V gene has CDR1 LGHDT and CDR2 YNNKEL (reference sequence). CDR3 length: 16 amino acids. CDR3 loop: CASSQDRGVRSKAQFF. CDR3 DNA: TGTGCCAGCAGCCAAGACAGAGGGGTCAGGTCTAAGGCCCAGTTCTTC.

This clonotype appeared a few times. The rearrangement joins TRBV4-2 to TRBJ1-2, with 10 bases fitting TRBD1. The ends lost 1 base at V and 4 bases at J; junction bases unmatched: 0. This CDR3 has 14 residues. Per germline, CDR1 LGHNA and CDR2 YNFKEQ. Here the CDR3 reads CASSQGTGGYGYTF. The CDR3 region has the DNA TGTGCCAGCAGCCAAGGGACAGGGGGCTATGGCTACACCTTC.

For the CDR3, the DNA is TGCAGTGCTGATCCAGGGGCCTCAAGCTCCTACGAGCAGTACTTC. Translation gives CSADPGASSSYEQYF. V is TRBV20-1 and J is TRBJ2-7; the D gene is possibly TRBD1 (6 bases). Trimming took off 5 bases at V and 0 bases at J, with 17 bases between the two ends. The germline gives CDR1 DFQATT, CDR2 SNEGSKA (reference sequence). This CDR3 has 15 residues.

The table lists this clonotype with a few counts. The chain joins TRBV6-5 to TRBJ2-1; D might be TRBD1 (5 bases). This CDR3 has 13 amino acids. CDR1 is MNHEY, CDR2 SVGAGI, per germline. V shed 6 bases and J shed 7 bases, with 13 bases lying between them. CDR3 region: CASRDIQVNEQFF. The CDR3, as DNA: TGTGCCAGCAGAGACATACAGGTTAATGAGCAGTTCTTC.

There are many counts of this clonotype. The chain is built from TRBV29-1 and TRBJ2-5; D remains unclear. The CDR3 runs 12 residues. Per germline, CDR1 SQVTM and CDR2 ANQGSEA. V gave up 1 base and J gave up 5 bases, with 8 bases separating them. The CDR3 sequence is CSVEVGWETQYF. The DNA for the CDR3 is TGCAGCGTTGAAGTCGGGTGGGAGACCCAGTACTTC.

The CDR3 protein is CASDTGAGAYADTQYF. The CDR3 DNA follows: TGTGCCAGCGATACAGGGGCAGGTGCCTACGCGGATACGCAGTATTTT. The rearrangement uses TRBV6-6 and TRBJ2-3; 7 nucleotides align to TRBD1. CDR3 length: 16 amino acids. Germline CDR1 and CDR2: MNHNY and SVGAGI (reference sequence). Trimming removed 8 bases from V and 6 bases from J; junction bases left unmatched: 17.

The chain has TRBV20-1 and TRBJ2-5; 13 bases are shared with TRBD2. Germline trimming cut 5 bases from V and 5 bases from J; bases unmatched to any gene: 8. There are 15 residues in the CDR3. Germline V gene data show CDR1 as DFQATT and CDR2 as SNEGSKA (reference sequence). The CDR3 bases are TGCAGTGCTGTGGGGACTAGCGGGACTGAGGAGACCCAGTACTTC. It specifies CSAVGTSGTEETQYF.

The rearrangement links TRBV7-2 to TRBJ2-1; D unresolved. Germline CDR1 reads SGHTA; CDR2 reads FQGNSA. The CDR3 is 14 amino acids. V lost 2 bases and J 10 bases, leaving 15 bases between the germline ends. DNA for the CDR3: TGTGCCAGCAGCTTAATTGCGGCCTCCTACGAGCAGTTCTTC. Translation: CASSLIAASYEQFF.

The rearrangement uses TRBV19 and TRBJ2-7; possibly TRBD1 for D (6 bases). TRBJ2-5 explains the end of the DNA better; the J call may be wrong. The CDR3 length is 14 residues. CDR1 is LNHDA, CDR2 SQIVND, per germline (reference sequence). In nucleotides, the CDR3 is TGTGCCAGTAGTACCTGGACAGTACAAGAGACCCAGTACTTC. This gives the protein CASSTWTVQETQYF.

The chain recombines TRBV4-2 with TRBJ2-1; no reliable D call. The CDR3 consists of 15 residues. V gave up 0 bases and J gave up 1 base, with 7 bases separating them. Per the germline V gene, CDR1 is LGHNA and CDR2 is YNFKEQ. CDR3 DNA sequence: TGTGCCAGCAGCCAAGAGGAGTCATCCTACAATGAGCAGTTCTTC. It encodes CASSQEESSYNEQFF.

The chain recombines TRBV27 with TRBJ2-1; no firm D call. Germline-derived CDR1 and CDR2 are MNHEY and SMNVEV (reference sequence). The CDR3 covers 12 residues. The V end lost 7 bases, the J end lost 6 bases, and 10 bases lay between the germline ends. As DNA, the CDR3 is TGTGCCAGCAAGAGTCTCCTCAATGAGCAGTTCTTC. It translates to CASKSLLNEQFF.

As regards this clonotype: The junction differs from germline at one of its ends, possibly a read error. This sequence joins TRBV20-1 and TRBJ2-5; D may be TRBD2 (5 bases). The CDR3 covers 14 residues. Germline V gene data show CDR1 as DFQATT and CDR2 as SNEGSKA (reference sequence). The DNA for the CDR3 is TGCAGTGCTAGTTCGGAGGTGCCCCAAGAGGCCCAGTACTTC. It yields the protein CSASSEVPQEAQYF.

The chain recombines TRBV2 with TRBJ1-2, with D tentatively TRBD1 (5 bases). V was cut by 3 bases and J by 13 bases, with 12 bases left in between. In germline, CDR1 is SNHLY, CDR2 FYNNEI. The CDR3 has 11 amino acids. CDR3: CASSDRGKITF. The CDR3 region has the DNA TGTGCCAGCAGTGATCGGGGGAAGATCACCTTC.

The chain carries TRBV18 and TRBJ1-2; perhaps TRBD1 as D (5 bases). The CDR3 consists of 13 residues. V lost 3 bases, J lost 8 bases, and 13 bases lay in between. The germline gives CDR1 KGHSH, CDR2 LQKENI. The CDR3 region is CASSPETGDGYTF. Written as DNA, the CDR3 is TGTGCCAGCTCACCCGAAACAGGAGACGGCTACACCTTC.

J is TRBJ2-1 and V is TRBV10-3; the D is unclear. Germline CDR1 ENHRY, CDR2 SYGVKD. Trimming cost V 2 bases and J 12 bases, with 14 bases left between them. CDR3 length equals 13 residues. CDR3 region: CAISETGPVGQFF. For the CDR3, the DNA is TGTGCCATCAGTGAGACCGGGCCCGTAGGGCAGTTCTTC.

There are many counts of this clonotype. The chain joins TRBV12-3 or TRBV12-4 to TRBJ1-6; possibly TRBD1 for D (5 bases). The CDR3 covers 13 residues. With 2 bases removed from V and 8 bases from J, the gap between germline ends came to 7 bases. The DNA for the CDR3 is TGTGCCAGCAGTTTACAGGGAGATTCACCCCTCCACTTT. This sequence encodes CASSLQGDSPLHF.

In nucleotides, the CDR3 is TGCGCCAGCAGCTTGGATGGACATAAAGGAAGCACAGATACGCAGTATTTT. Its translation is CASSLDGHKGSTDTQYF. The V and J genes are TRBV5-1 and TRBJ2-3; the D gene is possibly TRBD1 (5 bases). V lost 0 bases to trimming and J lost 0 bases, with 14 bases between them. In germline, CDR1 is SGHRS, CDR2 YFSETQ. The CDR3 is 17 amino acids.

The chain has TRBV3-1 and TRBJ1-4; a weak D match, TRBD1 (5 bases). V was cut by 1 base and J by 2 bases, with 5 bases left in between. This CDR3 comprises 14 residues. Germline V gene lookup returns CDR1 LGHDT and CDR2 YNNKEL (reference sequence). The CDR3 sequence: CASSQGGTNEKLFF. For the CDR3, the DNA is TGTGCCAGCAGCCAAGGGGGGACTAATGAAAAACTGTTTTTT. Based on the CDR3 plus reference TRBV3-1 and TRBJ1-4, the full variable domain is DTAVSQTPKYLVTQMGNDKSIKCEQNLGHDTMYWYKQDSKKFLKIMFSYNNKELIINETVPNRFSPKSPDKAHLNLHINSLELGDSAVYFCASSQGGTNEKLFFGSGTQLSVL.

This clonotype was found a few times. The chain links TRBV27 to TRBJ2-1; 7 nucleotides match TRBD2. V dropped 2 bases and J dropped 9; count of bases not matched to a gene: 10. The CDR3 sequence is 15 residues long. Germline CDR1 reads MNHEY; CDR2 reads SMNVEV (reference sequence). The CDR3: CASSLRYGGSGEQFF. The CDR3, as DNA: TGTGCCAGCAGTTTAAGATACGGCGGGAGCGGTGAGCAGTTCTTC.

The chain couples TRBV15 to TRBJ2-1; no definite D call. The germline CDR1 and CDR2 sequences are LNHNV and YYDKDF (reference sequence). Trimming took 6 bases from V and 0 from J, leaving 9 bases between them. The CDR3 covers 14 residues. CDR3 sequence: CATRSGFSYNEQFF. CDR3 bases: TGTGCCACCAGATCCGGGTTCTCCTACAATGAGCAGTTCTTC.

This clonotype was counted a few times. The CDR3 spells CSARDLKRVYTDTQYF. The CDR3 coding sequence is TGCAGTGCTAGAGATCTGAAACGGGTATACACAGATACGCAGTATTTT. The chain recombines TRBV20-1 with TRBJ2-3; unclear D gene. Deletions cut 0 bases from V and 2 bases from J, with 15 bases between. Germline V gives CDR1 DFQATT, CDR2 SNEGSKA (reference sequence). This CDR3 has 16 amino acids.